This T cell receptor beta chain was obtained from a study of cytomegalovirus exposure and HLA in healthy donors. This clone was counted a few times. 60 Vbeta and 13 Jbeta primers were used in PCR. TCRdb's copy holds only in-frame clones and misses some; the assay was immunoSEQ multiplex PCR. Altogether more than 70,000 clones are present, 65% to 70% being singletons, with the ten largest covering 7.5% to 9%. Germline V gene lookup returns CDR1 MNHEY and CDR2 SVGAGI. CDR3 size: 14 residues. The junction had 4 bases not matched to a gene; V was cut back by 8 bases and J by 5 bases. The sample was PBMCs. V and J are TRBV6-5 and TRBJ2-1; 12 nucleotides agree with TRBD2. The TCR was taken from a man in his forties in good health and CMV-seropositive. The CDR3 DNA reads TGTGCCAGCCGGACTAGCGGGGTCAACAATGAGCAGTTCTTC. Its translation: CASRTSGVNNEQFF.